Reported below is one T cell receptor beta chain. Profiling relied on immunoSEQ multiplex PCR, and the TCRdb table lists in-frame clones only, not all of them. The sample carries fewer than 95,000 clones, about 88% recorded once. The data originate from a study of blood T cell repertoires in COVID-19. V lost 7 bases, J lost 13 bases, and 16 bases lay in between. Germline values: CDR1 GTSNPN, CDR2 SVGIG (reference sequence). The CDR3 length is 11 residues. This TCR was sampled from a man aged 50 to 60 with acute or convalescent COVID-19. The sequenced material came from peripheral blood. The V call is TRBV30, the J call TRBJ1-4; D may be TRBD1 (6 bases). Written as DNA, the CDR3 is TGTGCCTTAAACCAGGGGATTGGACTGTTTTTT. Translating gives CALNQGIGLFF.